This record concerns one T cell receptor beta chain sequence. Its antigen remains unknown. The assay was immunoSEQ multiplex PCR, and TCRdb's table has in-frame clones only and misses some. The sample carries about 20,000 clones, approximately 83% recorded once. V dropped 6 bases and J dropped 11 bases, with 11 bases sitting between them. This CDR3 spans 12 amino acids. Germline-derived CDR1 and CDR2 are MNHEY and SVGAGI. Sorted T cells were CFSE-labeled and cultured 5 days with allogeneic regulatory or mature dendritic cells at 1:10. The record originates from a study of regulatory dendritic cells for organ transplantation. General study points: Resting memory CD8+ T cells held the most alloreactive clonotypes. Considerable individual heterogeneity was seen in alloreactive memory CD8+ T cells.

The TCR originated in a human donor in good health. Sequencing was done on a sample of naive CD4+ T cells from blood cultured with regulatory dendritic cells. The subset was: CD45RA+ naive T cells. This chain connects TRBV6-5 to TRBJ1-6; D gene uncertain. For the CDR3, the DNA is TGTGCCAGCAGATTACTGGGAACACCCCTCCACTTT. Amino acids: CASRLLGTPLHF.